A single TCR beta chain is shown here with its context. The source of the sample is a study of blood T cell repertoires in COVID-19. Across the whole study: Nucleic acid was either cDNA or gDNA, and it came from T cells, B-cell-depleted T cells, or PBMCs.

Authors' methods: Reference gene primer amplification yielded estimated nucleated cell counts. The protocol was immunoSEQ multiplex PCR, while the TCRdb copy is restricted to in-frame clones and leaves out a portion. V, J and clone size reflect that table, while D and trimming were determined from the DNA. The sample contains around 190,000 clones, approximately 86% of which appear only once. V was pared by 4 bases and J by 0 bases, with 9 bases between. Germline V lookup: CDR1 LNHDA, CDR2 SQIVND (reference sequence). This CDR3 spans 14 amino acids. The rearrangement uses TRBV19 and TRBJ1-1; D gene uncertain. This receptor was obtained from a man aged 50-60 years with active or convalescent COVID-19. The specimen sequenced was peripheral blood. CDR3 sequence: CASSNSGMNTEAFF. CDR3 sequence (DNA): TGTGCCAGTAGTAATTCAGGCATGAACACTGAAGCTTTCTTT.